Listed here are 30 T cell receptor beta chains from one sample, sequenced in a study of identical twins. TCRdb re-derived calls from the 5' RACE reads in MiXCR, one entry per CDR3 protein. Here the sample spans about 340,000 distinct CDR3 sequences, around 12% being singletons. In addition, the sample was reused for a study of yellow fever vaccine responses in identical twins.

Sequencing used CD8+ T cells sorted from blood. The origin of the receptors is a woman younger than 35 in good health.

This rearrangement joins TRBV2 to TRBJ2-7; D not certain. The CDR3 sequence is 14 residues long. V was cut by 5 bases and J by 5 bases, with 16 bases left in between. CDR1 and CDR2 (germline): SNHLY, FYNNEI. The CDR3 bases are TGTGCCAGCAGTACCCCCTTGGGGTCCCACGAGCAGTACTTC. This sequence encodes CASSTPLGSHEQYF.

The chain is built from TRBV27 and TRBJ2-5; the D gene could be TRBD1 or TRBD2 (5 bases each). V was clipped by 5 bases and J by 2 bases, with 24 bases between them. The CDR3 sequence is 18 residues long. Germline CDR1 reads MNHEY; CDR2 reads SMNVEV (reference sequence). The CDR3 coding sequence is TGTGCCAGCAGTATGAATTACCCGGGACCACAACTACAAGAGACCCAGTACTTC. Encoded protein: CASSMNYPGPQLQETQYF.

The chain uses TRBV24-1 and TRBJ2-3, with no clear D. Germline CDR1 reads KGHDR; CDR2 reads SFDVKD. This CDR3 contains 16 residues. V dropped 0 bases and J dropped 0 bases, with 9 bases sitting between them. CDR3 coding DNA: TGTGCCACCAGTGATTTGGGGCCAGGCAGCACAGATACGCAGTATTTT. Protein: CATSDLGPGSTDTQYF.

This clonotype was counted at least ten times. The V call is TRBV4-1, the J call TRBJ2-7; 9 nucleotides align to TRBD1. The V gene's germline CDR1 is MGHRA and CDR2 YSYEKL. V was pared by 2 bases and J by 5 bases, with 10 bases of the junction left unmatched. The CDR3 extends over 16 amino acids. CDR3 sequence reads: CASSQYRGRLRDEQYF. CDR3 DNA sequence: TGCGCCAGCAGCCAATACAGGGGGCGCCTCAGGGACGAGCAGTACTTC.

This chain links TRBV12-3 or TRBV12-4 with TRBJ2-5; 9 bases align to TRBD2. J gave up 5 bases and V 6 bases, and 16 bases lay outside the gene matches. The CDR3 length is 17 residues. The CDR3 nucleotides read TGTGCCAGCAGCCCCTTGGGGAGCGGGAGGTCCCGTGAGACCCAGTACTTC. Translating gives CASSPLGSGRSRETQYF.

The chain is built from TRBV20-1 and TRBJ2-4; D not resolved. The CDR3 is 15 residues long. V shed 1 base and J shed 0 bases, with 10 bases lying between them. Germline V gene sequence: CDR1 DFQATT, CDR2 SNEGSKA (reference sequence). As DNA, the CDR3 is TGCAGTGCTAGAGGACGTGAACTAGCCAAAAACATTCAGTACTTC. Translated: CSARGRELAKNIQYF.

This clonotype was seen a few times. The chain links TRBV7-9 to TRBJ2-3; TRBD2 matches at 9 bases. The V gene end was trimmed by 2 bases and the J gene end by 7 bases; junction bases not matched to a gene: 13. This CDR3 contains 17 residues. Germline lookup yields CDR1 SEHNR and CDR2 FQNEAQ (reference sequence). Written as DNA, the CDR3 is TGTGCCAGCAGCTTACAGAGGAGGGCTAGCGGGGAAAATACGCAGTATTTT. The encoded protein is CASSLQRRASGENTQYF.

In DNA form, the CDR3 reads TGCGCCAGCAGCTTGTTCAGCCACCACCAAGAGACCCAGTACTTC. Amino acids: CASSLFSHHQETQYF. The rearrangement joins TRBV5-1 to TRBJ2-5; D is uncertain. The CDR3 extends over 15 amino acids. The germline gives CDR1 SGHRS, CDR2 YFSETQ. Trimming cost V 1 base and J 0 bases, with 10 bases left between them.

The chain is built from TRBV2 and TRBJ2-7, with 10 bases fitting TRBD2. CDR1 SNHLY and CDR2 FYNNEI come from the germline V gene. With 2 bases clipped from V and 3 bases from J, the junction kept 4 bases outside the gene matches. The CDR3 runs 15 residues. For the CDR3, the DNA is TGTGCCAGCAGTGAAATGGCTAGCGGGGGCTACGAGCAGTACTTC. It codes for CASSEMASGGYEQYF.

This chain links TRBV11-1 with TRBJ2-6, with 10 bases aligning to TRBD2. With 2 bases clipped from V and 2 bases from J, the junction kept 9 bases outside the gene matches. From germline, CDR1 is SGHAT and CDR2 FQDESV (reference sequence). This CDR3 region has 19 residues. CDR3 amino acids: CASSLQPLAGAPGANVLTF. The CDR3 DNA reads as TGTGCCAGCAGCTTACAACCTCTAGCGGGAGCCCCTGGGGCCAACGTCCTGACTTTC.

This clonotype turned up a few times. The rearrangement uses TRBV24-1 and TRBJ2-1; perhaps D is TRBD1 or TRBD2 (5 bases each). CDR3 length: 14 amino acids. Germline V CDR1 and CDR2: KGHDR, SFDVKD. The V end was cut by 6 bases, the J end by 8 bases, with 16 bases between. CDR3 protein: CATSLPGLWDEQFF. The CDR3 DNA reads as TGTGCCACCAGTCTGCCGGGGCTTTGGGATGAGCAGTTCTTC.

The sample holds many counts of this clonotype. The CDR3 nucleotides are TGTGCCACCAGTGATACGTGGGGGACCGAGCAGTACTTC. Amino acid sequence: CATSDTWGTEQYF. The rearrangement uses TRBV24-1 and TRBJ2-7, with D tentatively TRBD1 or TRBD2 (5 bases each). V lost 3 bases and J 6 bases, leaving 11 bases between the germline ends. The CDR3 covers 13 residues. Germline CDR1 is KGHDR and CDR2 is SFDVKD.

The chain uses TRBV14 and TRBJ2-5, with TRBD2 matching over 7 bases. The CDR3 has 14 residues. V was pared by 4 bases and J by 2 bases, with 4 bases of the junction left unmatched. CDR1 and CDR2 from the germline V gene are SGHDN and FVKESK. CDR3 residues: CASSPGLKQETQYF. The CDR3 region has the DNA TGTGCCAGCAGCCCGGGACTAAAACAAGAGACCCAGTACTTC.

Here the CDR3 DNA reads TGTGCCAGCAGTCTCAGGACGGGAGACTATGGCTACACCTTC. Translation: CASSLRTGDYGYTF. The V gene is TRBV12-3 or TRBV12-4, the J gene TRBJ1-2; no clear D gene. CDR3 length: 14 amino acids. The V and J ends lost 5 bases and 3 bases respectively, with 13 bases between them.

This clonotype was counted between two and nine times. V and J are TRBV5-1 and TRBJ1-6, with a possible D match to TRBD1 (5 bases). The CDR3 extends over 16 amino acids. Trimming removed 0 bases at V and 8 bases at J, with 15 bases between. Looked up from germline, CDR1 is SGHRS and CDR2 is YFSETQ. The CDR3 loop reads CASSLALAGVYSPLHF. The CDR3 DNA reads TGCGCCAGCAGCTTGGCGTTGGCGGGGGTCTATTCACCCCTCCACTTT.

This clonotype came up a few times. The chain recombines TRBV5-1 with TRBJ2-5; 7 positions match TRBD1. V lost 4 bases, J lost 1 base, and 7 bases stayed unmatched. CDR3 length: 15 amino acids. CDR1 and CDR2 from the germline V gene are SGHRS and YFSETQ. CDR3 region: CASSPTTGTQETQYF. The CDR3 coding sequence is TGCGCCAGCAGCCCAACGACAGGGACCCAAGAGACCCAGTACTTC.

The table lists this clonotype with a few counts. This chain joins TRBV5-4 and TRBJ2-7; 7 nucleotides line up with TRBD1. The CDR3 is 15 residues long. The J segment lost 1 base and the V segment lost 5 bases, leaving 9 bases of the junction unmatched. Germline-derived CDR1 and CDR2 are SGHNT and YYREEE (reference sequence). In DNA, the CDR3 is TGTGCCAGCAGTCCCGGGACAGCATCTTCCTACGAGCAGTACGTC. This gives the protein CASSPGTASSYEQYV.

The rearrangement joins TRBV20-1 to TRBJ2-5, with TRBD1 matching 8 bases. CDR1 and CDR2 from the germline V gene are DFQATT and SNEGSKA (reference sequence). The CDR3 is 14 amino acids. Trimming cost V 3 bases and J 3 bases; bases outside gene matches: 6. The CDR3 coding sequence is TGCAGTGCTAGCACTGGACAGGGCAAAGAGACCCAGTACTTC. Translating gives CSASTGQGKETQYF.

In nucleotides, the CDR3 is TGCGCCAGCAGCCAAGATTTTAGCAGCTCCTATGGCTACACCTTC. This translates into CASSQDFSSSYGYTF. The rearrangement uses TRBV4-1 and TRBJ1-2; D remains ambiguous. Looked up from germline, CDR1 is MGHRA and CDR2 is YSYEKL. The CDR3 is made up of 15 amino acids. The V end was cut by 0 bases, the J end by 4 bases, with 12 bases between.

The genes are TRBV5-1 and TRBJ1-1; 9 bases align to TRBD1. Germline V gives CDR1 SGHRS, CDR2 YFSETQ. CDR3 length equals 14 residues. With 4 bases clipped from V and 7 bases from J, the junction kept 8 bases outside the gene matches. CDR3 bases: TGCGCCAGCAGCCCCCGACAGGGGGGGGGTGAAGCTTTCTTT. Translating gives CASSPRQGGGEAFF.

This clonotype has only a few counts. The J gene is TRBJ2-1, the V gene TRBV24-1, with 13 bases lining up with TRBD2. Per germline, CDR1 KGHDR and CDR2 SFDVKD. CDR3 size: 15 residues. J was trimmed by 9 bases and V by 2 bases; bases with no gene match: 3. The CDR3 DNA is TGTGCCACCAGTGATTGGACTAGCGGGAGTAGTGAGCAGTTCTTC. Translation: CATSDWTSGSSEQFF.

This clonotype has a handful of counts. The chain couples TRBV28 to TRBJ2-7; 8 bases are shared with TRBD1. CDR1 and CDR2 (germline): MDHEN, SYDVKM. The V and J ends lost 1 base and 5 bases, in that order; junction bases with no gene match: 10. There are 16 residues in the CDR3. This chain's CDR3 is CASSLSPQGATNEQYV. The CDR3 DNA reads TGTGCCAGCAGTTTATCCCCCCAGGGGGCGACGAACGAGCAGTACGTC.

This clonotype was recorded a few times. The chain has TRBV6-1 and TRBJ2-3; 12 nucleotides align to TRBD2. After removal of 4 bases from V and 5 bases from J, the junction contained 4 bases not matched to a gene. This CDR3 comprises 15 residues. Looked up from germline, CDR1 is MNHNS and CDR2 is SASEGT. The CDR3 reads CASSGTSGMGDTQYF. In DNA form, the CDR3 reads TGTGCCAGCAGTGGGACTAGCGGGATGGGAGATACGCAGTATTTT.

The rearrangement joins TRBV6-5 to TRBJ2-3, with D uncertain. The CDR3 sequence is 14 residues long. CDR1 is MNHEY and CDR2 is SVGAGI in the germline V gene. V was cut by 0 bases and J by 3 bases, with 7 bases left in between. The CDR3 loop is CASSYSTVTDTQYF. DNA for the CDR3: TGTGCCAGCAGTTACTCGACGGTGACAGATACGCAGTATTTT.

The table lists this clonotype with a few counts. V usage is TRBV27 and J usage is TRBJ1-3; TRBD1 might be the D (5 bases). The CDR3 runs 14 residues. The germline gives CDR1 MNHEY, CDR2 SMNVEV (reference sequence). The V gene lost 2 bases and the J gene lost 4 bases, with 9 bases spanning the gap. The chain's CDR3 is CASSLKQGGNTIYF. In DNA, the CDR3 is TGTGCCAGCAGTTTAAAGCAGGGCGGAAACACCATATATTTT.

In its sample, this clonotype was seen many times. J is TRBJ2-2 and V is TRBV6-1, with 8 bases aligning to TRBD2. The CDR3 consists of 13 residues. CDR1 is MNHNS, CDR2 SASEGT, per germline. The V gene end was trimmed by 6 bases and the J gene end by 6 bases; junction bases not matched to a gene: 3. The CDR3 region has the DNA TGTGCCAGCAGCCCCGGGGGGGCCGGGGAGCTGTTTTTT. Protein: CASSPGGAGELFF.

This clonotype was counted a single time. The chain recombines TRBV12-3 or TRBV12-4 with TRBJ2-1; no firm D call. The CDR3 loop spans 16 amino acids. V was clipped by 3 bases and J by 0 bases, with 12 bases between them. The CDR3 nucleotides are TGTGCCAGCAGTTTCCTCCCGAGTAGCTCCTACAATGAGCAGTTCTTC. It specifies CASSFLPSSSYNEQFF.

This clonotype has more than one count but fewer than ten. The genes are TRBV11-2 and TRBJ2-5; the D gene could be TRBD1 or TRBD2 (5 bases each). From germline, CDR1 is SGHAT and CDR2 FQNNGV. V gave up 5 bases and J gave up 4 bases, with 20 bases separating them. The CDR3 totals 16 residues. The CDR3 bases are TGTGCCAGCAGCACGGGGCGATCCGACGACGGAGAGACCCAGTACTTC. Protein sequence: CASSTGRSDDGETQYF.

This clonotype was recorded at least ten times. The V and J genes are TRBV4-1 and TRBJ2-1; no clear D gene. This CDR3 region has 16 residues. Trimming cost V 1 base and J 0 bases, with 10 bases left between them. In germline, CDR1 is MGHRA, CDR2 YSYEKL. The CDR3 spells CASSQAGLSSYNEQFF. In DNA form, the CDR3 reads TGCGCCAGCAGCCAAGCGGGCCTTAGCTCCTACAATGAGCAGTTCTTC.

This clonotype was observed many times. The J gene is TRBJ2-1, the V gene TRBV29-1, with TRBD2 identical over 10 bases. Looked up from germline, CDR1 is SQVTM and CDR2 is ANQGSEA. The CDR3 is made up of 13 amino acids. V was pared by 8 bases and J by 7 bases, with 8 bases of the junction left unmatched. As DNA, the CDR3 is TGCAGCATCCTAGCGGGAGTGGGAAATGAGCAGTTCTTC. Amino acid sequence: CSILAGVGNEQFF.